This is a list of T cell receptor beta chains from one sample in a study of T cells in localized non-small cell lung cancer. The assay was immunoSEQ multiplex PCR, and TCRdb's table has in-frame clones only and misses some. The sample includes approximately 7,200 clones, about 90% of them seen just once. This sample comprised peripheral blood, obtained before any cancer treatment. These receptor sequences come from a male donor older than 55 with stage III lung adenocarcinoma. Both conserved end residues are part of each CDR3.

TRBJ1-4 TRBV7-9 CASSSGRDINEKLFF
TRBJ2-5 TRBV9 CASSPGLDPRETQYF
TRBJ2-2 TRBV6-4 CASSRFGTGSNTGELFF
TRBJ2-7 TRBV14 CASSQGGAGAEQYF
TRBJ2-2 TRBV5-1 CASSFGRGAGTGELFF
TRBJ2-3 TRBV11-3 CASSLRADITDTQYF
TRBJ2-3 TRBV5-1 CASSSRSSGGATDTQYF
TRBJ2-3 TRBV6-6 CASSFSPLGEDTQYF
TRBJ1-6 TRBV6-5 CASQTPQIGPLHF
TRBJ2-7 TRBV7-6 CASSSGTGSSYEQYF
TRBJ2-4 TRBV13 CASSLVGQKGNIQYF
TRBJ2-5 TRBV13 CASSWGGLETQYF
TRBJ2-1 TRBV10-3 CAIRDGTSGRMNEQFF
TRBJ1-3 TRBV25-1 CASSVGSNTIYF
TRBJ2-5 TRBV5-1 CASDRSGAQETQYF
TRBJ2-2 TRBV7-2 CASSLRLSGELFF
TRBJ1-2 TRBV18 CASSRTGYGYTF
TRBJ2-3 TRBV7-9 CASSPQAGGADTQYF
TRBJ2-7 TRBV6-1 CASSEPREQYF
TRBJ1-4 TRBV9 CASSVGQAEKLFF
TRBJ2-1 TRBV5-1 CASSSSRLDYNEQFF
TRBJ1-2 TRBV18 CASSPLSDDGYTF
TRBJ2-2 TRBV5-3 CARSLVCHTNQTGELFF
TRBJ2-2 TRBV9 CASSSDTGELFF
TRBJ2-3 TRBV7-9 CASSSSDGTDTQYF
TRBJ2-7 TRBV7-3 CASSLWDSSSYEQYF
TRBJ1-6 TRBV6-5 CASSSPVGSLVSPLHF
TRBJ2-1 TRBV19 CASTIEGHAYNEQFF
TRBJ1-5 TRBV6-4 CASRRQANNQPQHF
TRBJ2-2 TRBV7-2 CASRPRGQVLVANTGELFF
TRBJ2-7 TRBV7-6 CASSSWVRAEQYF
TRBJ2-6 TRBV11-2 CASTLGAAGANVLTF
TRBJ2-4 TRBV19 CASSIAGGVAKNIQYF
TRBJ2-1 TRBV6-5 CASRKTGGNEQFF
TRBJ1-1 TRBV7-9 CASKNREGTEAFF
TRBJ1-4 TRBV2 CASRTGSEKLFF
TRBJ2-7 TRBV27 CASSFYAGFVYEQYF
TRBJ2-3 TRBV5-6 CASSPGQGVDTQYF
TRBJ1-2 TRBV15 CATSTDRGPNYGYTF
TRBJ1-2 TRBV7-2 CASRDQGIPVGYTF
TRBJ1-4 TRBV5-1 CASSPREGAPLGEKLFF
TRBJ2-1 TRBV10-2 CASSRPSGGPRDEQFF
TRBJ2-2 TRBV15 CATSTAGGETGELFF
TRBJ2-7 TRBV10-3 CAIRAGTSRTYEQYF
TRBJ2-2 TRBV6-5 CASRSYTGELFF
TRBJ1-4 TRBV6-6 CASSYPRGQIEKLFF